The rows below give T cell receptor beta chains drawn from one sample of a study of T cells in Graves' hyperthyroidism and ophthalmopathy. One entry per CDR3 protein, called by TCRdb with MiXCR from the multiplex PCR reads. The table records 300,000 to 450,000 distinct CDR3 sequences, roughly 17% of them present only once. The specimen sequenced was blood. The receptor set was obtained from a woman aged 25 to 39 with Graves' hyperthyroidism that later progressed to Graves' ophthalmopathy. CDR3s include the opening cysteine and the closing phenylalanine or tryptophan. D genes are given only for firm matches. The listing skips clone size in some rows; elsewhere it reads once, few, many or a size class.

d_call: -; clone_size: -; j_call: TRBJ2-7; v_call: TRBV5-1; cdr3_aa: CASSLAYVEGGEQYF; cdr3_nt: TGCGCCAGCAGCTTGGCATATGTTGAGGGTGGCGAGCAGTACTTC
d_call: -; clone_size: many; j_call: TRBJ1-6; v_call: TRBV6-1; cdr3_aa: CASSEETSGNSPLHF; cdr3_nt: TGTGCCAGCAGTGAAGAAACATCGGGGAATTCACCCCTCCACTTT
d_call: -; clone_size: few; j_call: TRBJ1-4; v_call: TRBV29-1; cdr3_aa: CSIEYQTGQNEKLFF; cdr3_nt: TGCAGCATTGAATACCAAACAGGGCAGAATGAAAAACTGTTTTTT
d_call: -; clone_size: many; j_call: TRBJ2-2; v_call: TRBV15; cdr3_aa: CATSRAGGPGTGELFF; cdr3_nt: TGTGCCACCAGCAGAGCCGGGGGTCCGGGCACCGGGGAGCTGTTTTTT
d_call: -; clone_size: -; j_call: TRBJ2-2; v_call: TRBV6-2/TRBV6-3; cdr3_aa: CASSYSSAGELFF; cdr3_nt: TGTGCCAGCAGTTACTCTAGCGCTGGGGAGCTGTTTTTT
d_call: -; clone_size: few; j_call: TRBJ2-3; v_call: TRBV20-1; cdr3_aa: CSAPSLVSSTQYF; cdr3_nt: TGCAGTGCTCCTAGCCTAGTCTCATCTACGCAGTATTTT
d_call: -; clone_size: -; j_call: TRBJ2-2; v_call: TRBV20-1; cdr3_aa: CSADTGNTGELFF; cdr3_nt: TGCAGTGCCGATACAGGGAACACCGGGGAGCTGTTTTTT
d_call: TRBD1; clone_size: -; j_call: TRBJ2-1; v_call: TRBV28; cdr3_aa: CASSPGTGSPYNEQFF; cdr3_nt: TGTGCCAGCAGCCCGGGGACAGGATCGCCCTACAATGAGCAGTTCTTC
d_call: TRBD1; clone_size: -; j_call: TRBJ1-5; v_call: TRBV5-1; cdr3_aa: CASSPGTGIYSNQPQHF; cdr3_nt: TGCGCCAGCAGCCCGGGGACAGGGATTTATAGCAATCAGCCCCAGCATTTT
d_call: TRBD1; clone_size: many; j_call: TRBJ1-5; v_call: TRBV12-3/TRBV12-4; cdr3_aa: CASRGGQGPGNQPQHF; cdr3_nt: TGTGCCAGCAGAGGAGGACAGGGGCCTGGCAATCAGCCCCAGCATTTT
d_call: TRBD1; clone_size: -; j_call: TRBJ2-2; v_call: TRBV7-9; cdr3_aa: CASSLTAGTGPGELFF; cdr3_nt: TGTGCCAGCAGCTTAACCGCCGGGACAGGGCCCGGGGAGCTGTTTTTT
d_call: TRBD1; clone_size: many; j_call: TRBJ1-2; v_call: TRBV7-8; cdr3_aa: CASSLSTGIVTNYGYTF; cdr3_nt: TGTGCCAGCAGCTTATCGACAGGGATAGTTACTAACTATGGCTACACCTTC
d_call: TRBD2; clone_size: many; j_call: TRBJ2-3; v_call: TRBV20-1; cdr3_aa: CSARGLAKRGWDTQYF; cdr3_nt: TGCAGTGCTAGGGGACTAGCTAAAAGGGGGTGGGATACGCAGTATTTT
d_call: -; clone_size: many; j_call: TRBJ2-7; v_call: TRBV28; cdr3_aa: CATENRATYEQYF; cdr3_nt: TGTGCCACCGAAAACAGGGCGACCTACGAGCAGTACTTC
d_call: -; clone_size: many; j_call: TRBJ2-1; v_call: TRBV7-9; cdr3_aa: CASSSAVVGYDEQFF; cdr3_nt: TGTGCCAGCAGCTCCGCGGTCGTTGGCTACGATGAGCAGTTCTTC
d_call: -; clone_size: -; j_call: TRBJ2-3; v_call: TRBV2; cdr3_aa: CASSPRGTRGGGDTQYF; cdr3_nt: TGTGCCAGCAGTCCGCGCGGGACAAGGGGGGGAGGAGATACGCAGTATTTT
d_call: -; clone_size: few; j_call: TRBJ1-3; v_call: TRBV20-1; cdr3_aa: CSAPQFSGNTIYF; cdr3_nt: TGCAGTGCCCCACAATTCTCTGGAAACACCATATATTTT
d_call: -; clone_size: many; j_call: TRBJ1-5; v_call: TRBV6-2/TRBV6-3; cdr3_aa: CASSYSTYGYSNQPQHF; cdr3_nt: TGTGCCAGCAGTTACTCGACGTATGGTTATAGCAATCAGCCCCAGCATTTT
d_call: -; clone_size: -; j_call: TRBJ2-2; v_call: TRBV5-6; cdr3_aa: CASSLGAGGELFF; cdr3_nt: TGTGCCAGCAGCTTGGGGGCGGGCGGGGAGCTGTTTTTT
d_call: TRBD2; clone_size: many; j_call: TRBJ2-1; v_call: TRBV7-8; cdr3_aa: CASSLHRSSGSYEQFF; cdr3_nt: TGTGCCAGCAGCTTACACCGGTCCAGCGGGAGTTATGAGCAGTTCTTC
d_call: TRBD2; clone_size: -; j_call: TRBJ2-3; v_call: TRBV29-1; cdr3_aa: CSVDSTGTSGYSTDTQYF; cdr3_nt: TGCAGCGTTGATTCAACCGGGACTAGCGGGTATAGCACAGATACGCAGTATTTT
d_call: -; clone_size: many; j_call: TRBJ2-3; v_call: TRBV20-1; cdr3_aa: CSARDLAAGTDTQYF; cdr3_nt: TGCAGTGCTAGAGATCTCGCGGCAGGCACAGATACGCAGTATTTT
d_call: -; clone_size: many; j_call: TRBJ1-2; v_call: TRBV6-1; cdr3_aa: CASSAEGRVRGYTF; cdr3_nt: TGTGCCAGCAGTGCCGAAGGGAGGGTGAGAGGCTACACCTTC
d_call: -; clone_size: -; j_call: TRBJ2-1; v_call: TRBV12-3/TRBV12-4; cdr3_aa: CASSFRFF; cdr3_nt: TGTGCCAGCAGTTTTAGGTTCTTC
d_call: -; clone_size: many; j_call: TRBJ2-7; v_call: TRBV7-8; cdr3_aa: CASQTGPDFYEQYF; cdr3_nt: TGTGCCAGCCAGACAGGACCTGACTTCTACGAGCAGTACTTC
d_call: TRBD2; clone_size: -; j_call: TRBJ2-1; v_call: TRBV6-2/TRBV6-3; cdr3_aa: CATTGTSRNEQFF; cdr3_nt: TGTGCCACCACCGGGACTAGTCGGAATGAGCAGTTCTTC
d_call: -; clone_size: -; j_call: TRBJ2-7; v_call: TRBV11-2; cdr3_aa: CASGPTGSYEQYF; cdr3_nt: TGTGCCAGCGGCCCTACAGGTTCCTACGAGCAGTACTTC
d_call: -; clone_size: few; j_call: TRBJ2-7; v_call: TRBV27; cdr3_aa: CASSLSSGLDYEQYF; cdr3_nt: TGTGCCAGCAGTTTATCGAGCGGGTTGGACTACGAGCAGTACTTC
d_call: TRBD1; clone_size: few; j_call: TRBJ1-5; v_call: TRBV6-2/TRBV6-3; cdr3_aa: CASSPTGGWNQPQHF; cdr3_nt: TGTGCCAGCAGTCCTACAGGGGGCTGGAATCAGCCCCAGCATTTT
d_call: TRBD1; clone_size: -; j_call: TRBJ2-7; v_call: TRBV5-1; cdr3_aa: CASRVTWDSSYEQYF; cdr3_nt: TGCGCCAGCAGAGTGACTTGGGACAGCTCCTACGAGCAGTACTTC
d_call: -; clone_size: many; j_call: TRBJ2-5; v_call: TRBV28; cdr3_aa: CASSSPAEGETQYF; cdr3_nt: TGTGCCAGCAGTTCCCCGGCCGAGGGAGAGACCCAGTACTTC
d_call: -; clone_size: many; j_call: TRBJ2-5; v_call: TRBV2; cdr3_aa: CASSLLRGAETQYF; cdr3_nt: TGTGCCAGCAGTTTGCTCAGGGGGGCAGAGACCCAGTACTTC
d_call: -; clone_size: many; j_call: TRBJ2-7; v_call: TRBV5-1; cdr3_aa: CASSLGQGLSSYEQYF; cdr3_nt: TGCGCCAGCAGCTTGGGCCAGGGTTTAAGCTCCTACGAGCAGTACTTC
d_call: -; clone_size: -; j_call: TRBJ1-1; v_call: TRBV7-2; cdr3_aa: CASSSSDHEAFF; cdr3_nt: TGTGCCAGCAGCTCCTCCGACCATGAAGCTTTCTTT
d_call: TRBD1; clone_size: many; j_call: TRBJ1-1; v_call: TRBV5-5; cdr3_aa: CASSFGQGAAEAFF; cdr3_nt: TGTGCCAGCAGCTTCGGGCAGGGGGCGGCTGAAGCTTTCTTT
d_call: -; clone_size: many; j_call: TRBJ1-2; v_call: TRBV12-3/TRBV12-4; cdr3_aa: CASSPGEHYGYTF; cdr3_nt: TGTGCCAGCTCCCCAGGGGAGCATTATGGCTACACCTTC
d_call: -; clone_size: many; j_call: TRBJ2-1; v_call: TRBV5-5; cdr3_aa: CASSPWTADSYNEQFF; cdr3_nt: TGTGCCAGCAGCCCGTGGACGGCCGACTCCTACAATGAGCAGTTCTTC
d_call: -; clone_size: many; j_call: TRBJ2-2; v_call: TRBV28; cdr3_aa: CASSPYRSSATGELFF; cdr3_nt: TGTGCCAGCAGTCCCTACAGGAGTTCGGCCACCGGGGAGCTGTTTTTT
d_call: -; clone_size: many; j_call: TRBJ1-6; v_call: TRBV20-1; cdr3_aa: CSASLARNNSPLHF; cdr3_nt: TGCAGTGCTAGCTTGGCTAGAAATAATTCACCCCTCCACTTT
d_call: -; clone_size: -; j_call: TRBJ2-2; v_call: TRBV11-2; cdr3_aa: CASSLDAEWGVGGELFF; cdr3_nt: TGTGCCAGCAGCTTAGACGCTGAATGGGGGGTCGGGGGGGAGCTGTTTTTT
d_call: TRBD2; clone_size: -; j_call: TRBJ2-1; v_call: TRBV20-1; cdr3_aa: CSARVGLAGGQNHYNEQFF; cdr3_nt: TGCAGTGCTAGAGTTGGTCTAGCGGGAGGACAAAACCACTACAATGAGCAGTTCTTC
d_call: -; clone_size: -; j_call: TRBJ2-5; v_call: TRBV4-1; cdr3_aa: CASSQDKTSQETQYF; cdr3_nt: TGCGCCAGCAGCCAAGATAAGACTAGCCAAGAGACCCAGTACTTC
d_call: -; clone_size: many; j_call: TRBJ2-5; v_call: TRBV24-1; cdr3_aa: CATSAPTGGPTSGETQYF; cdr3_nt: TGTGCCACCAGTGCCCCTACCGGGGGACCCACCTCAGGGGAGACCCAGTACTTC
d_call: -; clone_size: many; j_call: TRBJ1-4; v_call: TRBV28; cdr3_aa: CASSSERWRSSEKLFF; cdr3_nt: TGTGCCAGCAGTTCGGAACGGTGGAGGTCTAGTGAAAAACTGTTTTTT
d_call: -; clone_size: -; j_call: TRBJ2-1; v_call: TRBV9; cdr3_aa: CASSVGSLMLDEQFF; cdr3_nt: TGTGCCAGCAGCGTAGGCTCCCTCATGTTAGATGAGCAGTTCTTC
d_call: TRBD1; clone_size: few; j_call: TRBJ1-5; v_call: TRBV6-1; cdr3_aa: CASIDRGSGNQPQHF; cdr3_nt: TGTGCCAGCATAGACAGGGGATCTGGGAATCAGCCCCAGCATTTT
d_call: -; clone_size: -; j_call: TRBJ1-6; v_call: TRBV20-1; cdr3_aa: CSAHGRDGDSPLHF; cdr3_nt: TGCAGTGCCCACGGTCGGGACGGGGATTCACCCCTCCACTTT
d_call: -; clone_size: many; j_call: TRBJ1-6; v_call: TRBV15; cdr3_aa: CATSDEPTGMDNSPLHF; cdr3_nt: TGTGCCACCAGCGACGAGCCAACAGGGATGGATAATTCACCCCTCCACTTT
d_call: -; clone_size: many; j_call: TRBJ2-5; v_call: TRBV27; cdr3_aa: CASSIRDDLETQYF; cdr3_nt: TGTGCCAGCAGTATCCGGGACGACTTAGAGACCCAGTACTTC
d_call: -; clone_size: many; j_call: TRBJ2-7; v_call: TRBV28; cdr3_aa: CASRSAGGTYEQYF; cdr3_nt: TGTGCCAGCCGGTCGGCAGGGGGGACCTACGAGCAGTACTTC
d_call: -; clone_size: -; j_call: TRBJ2-5; v_call: TRBV7-6; cdr3_aa: CASSLKTATQYF; cdr3_nt: TGTGCCAGCAGCTTAAAAACGGCGACCCAGTACTTC
d_call: -; clone_size: many; j_call: TRBJ1-4; v_call: TRBV11-2; cdr3_aa: CASSYRVNDNEKLFF; cdr3_nt: TGTGCCAGCAGCTACCGGGTCAACGACAATGAAAAACTGTTTTTT